Listed below are T cell receptor beta chains from one sample, sequenced in a study of neurological immune-mediated disorders. Via MiXCR, TCRdb re-called the 5' RACE reads, giving one row per CDR3 protein. The data contain fewer than 65,000 distinct CDR3 sequences, around 4.4% of them singletons. The sample taken for sequencing was PBMCs. Every receptor here comes from a man in his fifties or sixties with multiple sclerosis. CDR3s include the opening cysteine and the closing phenylalanine or tryptophan. The D gene is left open where the match is weak. The size of a clone is reported for some rows only, either as once, few or many, or as a class for expanded clones.

TRBD1 many TRBJ1-1 TRBV12-3/TRBV12-4 CASRLRGQWEDRAFF TGTGCCAGCAGGCTTAGGGGACAGTGGGAGGATCGAGCTTTCTTT
. many TRBJ1-1 TRBV4-1 CASSQDRGNTEAFF TGCGCCAGCAGCCAAGACAGGGGAAACACTGAAGCTTTCTTT
TRBD1 many TRBJ1-1 TRBV20-1 CSAKKQGGNTEAFF TGCAGTGCTAAAAAACAGGGGGGGAACACTGAAGCTTTCTTT
. many TRBJ2-1 TRBV27 CASERGIGSNEQFF TGTGCCAGCGAAAGAGGAATTGGGAGCAATGAGCAGTTCTTC
. many TRBJ2-7 TRBV15 CATSRDPRGNEQYF TGTGCCACCAGCAGAGATCCCAGGGGCAACGAGCAGTACTTC
. few TRBJ2-7 TRBV6-6 CASSYSTGQGPTYEQYF TGTGCCAGCAGTTACTCCACGGGGCAGGGACCGACCTACGAGCAGTACTTC
. many TRBJ2-3 TRBV7-6 CASSFGPRGRDIADTQYF TGTGCCAGCAGCTTTGGCCCCCGCGGCAGGGACATAGCAGATACGCAGTATTTT
TRBD2 . TRBJ2-1 TRBV14 CASSQGLAGVSEQFF TGTGCCAGCAGCCAAGGACTAGCGGGAGTAAGTGAGCAGTTCTTC
TRBD1 many TRBJ2-7 TRBV6-1 CASSAPDRVVYEQYF TGTGCCAGCAGTGCGCCTGACAGGGTGGTCTACGAGCAGTACTTC
. few TRBJ1-5 TRBV24-1 CATSDVGGPDQPQHF TGTGCCACCAGTGATGTGGGAGGGCCCGATCAGCCCCAGCATTTT
TRBD1 many TRBJ2-1 TRBV5-1 CASRSTGASYNEQFF TGCGCCAGCAGAAGTACAGGGGCGTCCTACAATGAGCAGTTCTTC
TRBD1 many TRBJ1-1 TRBV7-9 CASKGTVNLNTEAFF TGTGCCAGTAAGGGGACAGTAAACCTGAACACTGAAGCTTTCTTT
TRBD2 many TRBJ2-1 TRBV20-1 CSASPAGGRYNEQFF TGCAGTGCTAGTCCGGCGGGAGGGCGATACAATGAGCAGTTCTTC
. many TRBJ2-3 TRBV6-4 CASSDSVDFTDTQYF TGTGCCAGCAGTGACTCGGTAGACTTCACAGATACGCAGTATTTT
. few TRBJ1-4 TRBV20-1 CSATPGSRREKLFF TGCAGTGCTACTCCGGGTTCCCGGCGTGAAAAACTGTTTTTT
TRBD1 many TRBJ1-1 TRBV7-9 CASSLVQGEGTEAFF TGTGCCAGCAGCTTAGTACAGGGGGAGGGCACTGAAGCTTTCTTT
TRBD1 many TRBJ2-7 TRBV5-6 CASSLVRGPRSYEQYF TGTGCCAGCAGCTTGGTCAGGGGGCCCCGTTCCTACGAGCAGTACTTC
. many TRBJ2-7 TRBV7-9 CASSAQGFYEQYF TGTGCCAGCAGTGCCCAGGGGTTCTACGAGCAGTACTTC
. few TRBJ1-1 TRBV10-1 CASSESGITEAFF TGCGCCAGCAGTGAGTCAGGGATCACTGAAGCTTTCTTT
. many TRBJ2-1 TRBV10-3 CAIPGLINEQFF TGTGCCATCCCCGGACTAATCAATGAGCAGTTCTTC
TRBD2 many TRBJ2-5 TRBV6-5 CASSSGSGRETQYF TGTGCCAGCAGCTCGGGTAGCGGGAGAGAGACCCAGTACTTC
. many TRBJ1-1 TRBV12-3/TRBV12-4 CASSLSTVRVTEAFF TGTGCCAGCAGTTTAAGTACCGTCCGTGTGACTGAAGCTTTCTTT
. many TRBJ2-7 TRBV29-1 CSVVVIGYEQYF TGCAGCGTTGTGGTGATAGGCTACGAGCAGTACTTC
. many TRBJ1-1 TRBV4-1 CASSQERAGITFGAFF TGCGCCAGCAGCCAAGAGAGGGCAGGGATTACTTTTGGAGCTTTCTTT
. many TRBJ1-2 TRBV12-3/TRBV12-4 CASSLGFIGYTF TGTGCCAGCAGTTTGGGGTTTATTGGCTACACCTTC
TRBD2 . TRBJ2-2 TRBV6-6 CASSYGGLAGVTGELFF TGTGCCAGCAGTTACGGAGGACTAGCGGGGGTCACCGGGGAGCTGTTTTTT
TRBD2 . TRBJ2-3 TRBV10-3 CAISVVASGPRADTQYF TGTGCCATCAGTGTAGTGGCTAGCGGGCCCCGAGCGGATACGCAGTATTTT
TRBD2 many TRBJ2-1 TRBV29-1 CSVEGLVSYNEQFF TGCAGCGTTGAGGGACTAGTTTCCTACAATGAGCAGTTCTTC
TRBD1 . TRBJ2-7 TRBV5-1 CASSRPGQGIDEQYF TGCGCCAGCAGCAGACCGGGACAGGGAATCGACGAGCAGTACTTC
TRBD1 many TRBJ1-1 TRBV5-1 CASSRGTGTNTEAFF TGCGCCAGCAGCAGGGGGACAGGAACAAACACTGAAGCTTTCTTT